One and the same sample provided the 15 T cell receptor beta chains below, sequenced in a study of blood T cell repertoires in COVID-19. The table came from immunoSEQ multiplex PCR; TCRdb's copy has only in-frame clones and leaves some out. In the table there are 500,000 to 600,000 clones, roughly 91% of which are singletons. The sequenced sample was peripheral blood. These receptors were collected from a woman in her forties or fifties with COVID-19, enrolled during active disease.

The V gene is TRBV28, the J gene TRBJ1-2; the D gene is possibly TRBD1 (6 bases). Looked up from germline, CDR1 is MDHEN and CDR2 is SYDVKM. V lost 6 bases and J lost 4, with 18 bases in between. This CDR3 region has 15 residues. CDR3 region: CASSRSAGDFYGYTF. The CDR3, as DNA: TGTGCCAGCAGCCGATCAGCAGGGGATTTCTATGGCTACACCTTC.

This clone was counted a few times. V gene TRBV11-2 combines with J gene TRBJ1-1, with no clear D. Germline V gene data show CDR1 as SGHAT and CDR2 as FQNNGV. Trimming shortened V by 3 bases and J by 4 bases, and 9 bases separated the two germline ends. This CDR3 contains 13 residues. As DNA, the CDR3 is TGTGCCAGCAGCTTTGGCCAATCCACTGAAGCTTTCTTT. Translating gives CASSFGQSTEAFF.

The chain combines TRBV6-5 with TRBJ2-7; 12 nucleotides line up with TRBD1. V lost 2 bases and J lost 6; bases outside the gene matches: 8. Germline CDR1 is MNHEY and CDR2 is SVGAGI. CDR3 length equals 16 residues. CDR3 bases: TGTGCCAGCAGTTACCCTTCCGGGACAGGGGGCCTCGAGCAGTACTTC. It specifies CASSYPSGTGGLEQYF.

The chain has TRBV24-1 and TRBJ1-2; weak D call: TRBD1 (6 bases). Trimming took off 9 bases at V and 5 bases at J, with 18 bases between the two ends. CDR3 length: 14 amino acids. Germline CDR1 reads KGHDR; CDR2 reads SFDVKD. The CDR3: CATQGRGDVYGYTF. Here the CDR3 DNA reads TGTGCCACCCAGGGCAGGGGAGATGTTTATGGCTACACCTTC.

The chain carries TRBV30 and TRBJ2-7, with D maybe TRBD2 (5 bases). Per germline, CDR1 GTSNPN and CDR2 SVGIG (reference sequence). V was cut by 0 bases and J by 0 bases, with 15 bases left in between. The length of the CDR3 is 16 residues. CDR3 sequence: CAWSVYAGASSYEQYF. The CDR3, as DNA: TGTGCCTGGAGTGTATATGCGGGTGCTAGCTCCTACGAGCAGTACTTC. Full variable domain (rest looked up from reference TRBV30 and TRBJ2-7): SQTIHQWPATLVQPVGSPLSLECTVEGTSNPNLYWYRQAAGRGLQLLFYSVGIGQISSEVPQNLSASRPQDRQFILSSKKLLLSDSGFYLCAWSVYAGASSYEQYFGPGTRLTVT.

The V gene is TRBV28, the J gene TRBJ2-5; 8 positions match TRBD2. The J segment lost 1 base and the V segment lost 7 bases, leaving 8 bases of the junction unmatched. Germline CDR1 is MDHEN and CDR2 is SYDVKM. The CDR3 extends over 15 amino acids. CDR3 DNA: TGTGCCAGCACAAGGCGGGGGGAATTCCAAGAGACCCAGTACTTC. It specifies CASTRRGEFQETQYF.

V is TRBV2 and J is TRBJ2-6, with D possibly TRBD2 on 6 matching bases. The germline gives CDR1 SNHLY, CDR2 FYNNEI. The V and J ends lost 1 base and 0 bases respectively, with 10 bases between them. CDR3 length: 17 residues. CDR3 bases: TGTGCCAGCAGTGAAGGGACGCGGGGCTCTGGGGCCAACGTCCTGACTTTC. This encodes CASSEGTRGSGANVLTF.

This CDR3 is CATSKTPSGAEYF. The CDR3 DNA is TGTGCCACCAGCAAGACCCCTAGCGGGGCGGAGTATTTT. The chain recombines TRBV15 with TRBJ2-3; 9 bases fit TRBD2. The CDR3 sequence is 13 residues long. Germline V gene data show CDR1 as LNHNV and CDR2 as YYDKDF (reference sequence). V lost 4 bases to trimming and J lost 13 bases; unmatched junction nucleotides: 9.

V gene TRBV19 combines with J gene TRBJ1-1; D is perhaps TRBD1 (5 bases). This CDR3 spans 14 amino acids. The germline V and J ends were trimmed by 3 bases and 3 bases, with 11 bases remaining between them. CDR1 LNHDA and CDR2 SQIVND come from the germline V gene (reference sequence). CDR3 nucleotide sequence: TGTGCCAGTAGTATGGGCAGGGAATACACTGAAGCTTTCTTT. It yields the protein CASSMGREYTEAFF. The variable domain in full, completed from reference TRBV19 and TRBJ1-1, reads DGGITQSPKYLFRKEGQNVTLSCEQNLNHDAMYWYRQDPGQGLRLIYYSQIVNDFQKGDIAEGYSVSREKKESFPLTVTSAQKNPTAFYLCASSMGREYTEAFFGQGTRLTVV.

The table lists this clone with a few counts. The chain recombines TRBV27 with TRBJ2-7, with unresolved D. CDR3 length: 14 amino acids. In germline, CDR1 is MNHEY, CDR2 SMNVEV (reference sequence). V shed 4 bases and J shed 0 bases, with 10 bases lying between them. The CDR3 sequence: CASSSLAYSYEQYF. CDR3 coding DNA: TGTGCCAGCAGTTCCCTTGCGTACTCCTACGAGCAGTACTTC.

The V gene is TRBV10-3, the J gene TRBJ1-1, with 7 bases that match TRBD1. The CDR3 is 14 residues long. Germline CDR1 reads ENHRY; CDR2 reads SYGVKD. V lost 10 bases and J lost 0; bases outside the gene matches: 8. The CDR3 here is CATRDSTMNTEAFF. The CDR3 DNA reads as TGTGCCACCCGGGACAGTACAATGAACACTGAAGCTTTCTTT.

This clone has a single count. The chain has TRBV5-1 and TRBJ1-2; the D is unclear. In germline, CDR1 is SGHRS, CDR2 YFSETQ. V dropped 4 bases and J dropped 4 bases, with 8 bases sitting between them. The length of the CDR3 is 12 residues. The CDR3 DNA reads as TGCGCCAGCAGCCCCTTGTTCTATGGCTACACCTTC. This translates into CASSPLFYGYTF.

The chain joins TRBV2 to TRBJ2-5; 11 bases map to TRBD2. CDR3 length: 15 amino acids. The germline CDR1 and CDR2 sequences are SNHLY and FYNNEI. The ends lost 6 bases at V and 4 bases at J; junction bases unmatched: 7. The CDR3 bases are TGTGCCAGCAGAGGAACTAGCGGGGGACGAGAGACCCAGTACTTC. Its protein is CASRGTSGGRETQYF.

The rearrangement links TRBV19 to TRBJ1-1; 7 nucleotides line up with TRBD1. Trimming at V came to 5 bases and at J to 1 base, leaving 4 bases not matched to a gene. This CDR3 comprises 14 residues. Looked up from germline, CDR1 is LNHDA and CDR2 is SQIVND (reference sequence). The CDR3 bases are TGTGCCAGTAGTCCGAGGACAGGGAACACTGAAGCTTTCTTT. Amino acids: CASSPRTGNTEAFF.

This chain uses TRBV28 with TRBJ1-2; possibly TRBD1 for D (6 bases). The V and J ends lost 7 bases and 2 bases respectively, with 23 bases between them. Germline V gives CDR1 MDHEN, CDR2 SYDVKM. The CDR3 runs 17 residues. DNA of the CDR3: TGTGCCAGCACCCCTCTGGGACACCTAACCCGAAACTATGGCTACACCTTC. Its protein product is CASTPLGHLTRNYGYTF.